These T cell receptor beta chains were read from a single sample in a study of response to subunit inactivated influenza vaccine. TCRdb processed the RT-PCR reads anew with MiXCR; each CDR3 protein has one entry. The top ten hold roughly 11% of the sample, which has 710,000 or so distinct CDR3 sequences, more than 15% seen once. The sequencing used PBMCs from blood, collected about 13 days after vaccination. These TCRs come from a man in his forties or fifties who received an inactivated influenza vaccine. Each CDR3 is given with its conserved first and last residue. A D gene is named only where the DNA matches it firmly. Not every row has a clone size; where given, it reads once, few, many or a size class.

V	J	size	D	CDR3	DNA
TRBV4-3	TRBJ1-6	NA	NA	CASSQDLGGDSPLHF	TGCGCCAGCAGCCAAGATCTCGGCGGGGACTCACCCCTCCACTTT
TRBV19	TRBJ2-3	NA	TRBD1	CASSPGTVPTSTDTQYF	TGTGCCAGTAGTCCCGGGACAGTTCCAACTAGCACAGATACGCAGTATTTT
TRBV7-2	TRBJ2-5	NA	NA	CASSLTAGQYF	TGTGCCAGCAGCTTAACCGCGGGCCAGTACTTC
TRBV12-3/TRBV12-4	TRBJ1-3	many	NA	CASSLGHSGNTIYF	TGTGCCAGCAGTTTAGGTCACTCTGGAAACACCATATATTTT
TRBV10-3	TRBJ2-2	NA	TRBD1	CAISDGTANTGELFF	TGTGCCATCAGCGACGGGACAGCGAACACCGGGGAGCTGTTTTTT
TRBV29-1	TRBJ2-7	NA	TRBD2	CSVGGTSSLYEQYF	TGCAGCGTTGGGGGGACTAGTTCACTCTACGAGCAGTACTTC
TRBV7-9	TRBJ2-7	few	NA	CASSPNGDNPYEQYF	TGTGCCAGCAGCCCTAATGGGGACAATCCCTACGAGCAGTACTTC
TRBV5-6	TRBJ1-6	NA	TRBD1	CASSPPGQANTALHF	TGTGCCAGCAGCCCACCGGGACAGGCCAATACGGCCCTCCACTTT
TRBV30	TRBJ2-1	NA	NA	CAWSLLTEEQFF	TGTGCCTGGAGTTTGTTAACGGAGGAGCAGTTCTTC
TRBV4-3	TRBJ2-2	NA	NA	CASSLTFSRTNTGELFF	TGCGCCAGCAGCCTGACCTTTAGCCGCACGAACACCGGGGAGCTGTTTTTT